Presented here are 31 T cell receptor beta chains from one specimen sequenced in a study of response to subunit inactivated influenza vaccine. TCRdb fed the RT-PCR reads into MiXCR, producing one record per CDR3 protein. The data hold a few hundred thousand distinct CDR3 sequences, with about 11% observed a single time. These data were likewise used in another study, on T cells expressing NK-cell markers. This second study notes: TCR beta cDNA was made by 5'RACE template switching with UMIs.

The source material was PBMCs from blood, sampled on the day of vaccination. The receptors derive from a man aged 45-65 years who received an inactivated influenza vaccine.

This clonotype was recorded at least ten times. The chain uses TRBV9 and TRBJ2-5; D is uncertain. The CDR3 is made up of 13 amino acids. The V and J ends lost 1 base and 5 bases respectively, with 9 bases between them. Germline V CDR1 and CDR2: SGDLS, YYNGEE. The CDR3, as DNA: TGTGCCAGCAGCGTATCCCAGCAGGAGACCCAGTACTTC. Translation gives CASSVSQQETQYF.

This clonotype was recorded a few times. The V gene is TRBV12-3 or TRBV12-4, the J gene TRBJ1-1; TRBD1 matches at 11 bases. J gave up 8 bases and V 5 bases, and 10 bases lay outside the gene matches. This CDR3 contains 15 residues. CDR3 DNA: TGTGCCAGCAGTCCCAGTCCCGGGACAGGGGGAGAAGCTTTCTTT. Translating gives CASSPSPGTGGEAFF.

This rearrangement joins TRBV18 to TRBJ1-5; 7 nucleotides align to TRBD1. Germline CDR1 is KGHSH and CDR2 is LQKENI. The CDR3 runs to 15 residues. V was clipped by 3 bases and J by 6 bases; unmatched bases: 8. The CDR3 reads CASSPSRTGGQPQHF. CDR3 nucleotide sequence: TGTGCCAGCTCACCCTCCAGGACAGGAGGTCAGCCCCAGCATTTT. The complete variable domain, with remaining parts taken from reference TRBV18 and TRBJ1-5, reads NAGVMQNPRHLVRRRGQEARLRCSPMKGHSHVYWYRQLPEEGLKFMVYLQKENIIDESGMPKERFSAEFPKEGPSILRIQQVVRGDSAAYFCASSPSRTGGQPQHFGDGTRLSIL.

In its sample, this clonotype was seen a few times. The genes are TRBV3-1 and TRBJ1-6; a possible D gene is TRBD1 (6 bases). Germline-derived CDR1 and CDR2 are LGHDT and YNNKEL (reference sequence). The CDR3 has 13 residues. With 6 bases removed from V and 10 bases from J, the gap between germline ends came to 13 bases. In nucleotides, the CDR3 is TGTGCCAGCAGACGGCAGGGGTCATCACCCCTCCACTTT. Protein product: CASRRQGSSPLHF.

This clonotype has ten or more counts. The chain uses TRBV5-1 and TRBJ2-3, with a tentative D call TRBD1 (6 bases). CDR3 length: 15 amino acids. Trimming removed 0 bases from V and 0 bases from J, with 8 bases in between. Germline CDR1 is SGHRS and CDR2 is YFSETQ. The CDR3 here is CASSLGTVSTDTQYF. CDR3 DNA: TGCGCCAGCAGCTTGGGGACAGTTAGCACAGATACGCAGTATTTT. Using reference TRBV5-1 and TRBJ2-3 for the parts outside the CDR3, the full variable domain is KAGVTQTPRYLIKTRGQQVTLSCSPISGHRSVSWYQQTPGQGLQFLFEYFSETQRNKGNFPGRFSGRQFSNSRSEMNVSTLELGDSALYLCASSLGTVSTDTQYFGPGTRLTVL.

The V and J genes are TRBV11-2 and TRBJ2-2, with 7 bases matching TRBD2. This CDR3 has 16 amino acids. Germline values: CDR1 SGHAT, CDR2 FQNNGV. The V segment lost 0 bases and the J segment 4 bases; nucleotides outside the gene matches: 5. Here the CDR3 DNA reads TGTGCCAGCAGCTTAGATTTGCGGGAGTTCACCGGGGAGCTGTTTTTT. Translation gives CASSLDLREFTGELFF.

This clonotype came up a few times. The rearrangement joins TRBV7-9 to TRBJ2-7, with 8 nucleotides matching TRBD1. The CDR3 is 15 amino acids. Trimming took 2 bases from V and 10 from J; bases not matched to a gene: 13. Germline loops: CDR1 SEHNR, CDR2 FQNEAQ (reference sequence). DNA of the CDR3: TGTGCCAGCAGCTTACCTTCCGGGACAGGAACGGGTCAGTACTTC. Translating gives CASSLPSGTGTGQYF. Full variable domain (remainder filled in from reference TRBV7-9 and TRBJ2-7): DTGVSQNPRHKITKRGQNVTFRCDPISEHNRLYWYRQTLGQGPEFLTYFQNEAQLEKSRLLSDRFSAERPKGSFSTLEIQRTEQGDSAMYLCASSLPSGTGTGQYFGPGTRLTVT.

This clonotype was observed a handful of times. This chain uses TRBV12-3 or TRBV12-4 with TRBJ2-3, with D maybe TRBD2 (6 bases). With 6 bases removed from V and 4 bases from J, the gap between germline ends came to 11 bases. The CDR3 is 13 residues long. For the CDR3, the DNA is TGTGCCAGCAGCCGGAGGGATCCAGATACGCAGTATTTT. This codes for CASSRRDPDTQYF.

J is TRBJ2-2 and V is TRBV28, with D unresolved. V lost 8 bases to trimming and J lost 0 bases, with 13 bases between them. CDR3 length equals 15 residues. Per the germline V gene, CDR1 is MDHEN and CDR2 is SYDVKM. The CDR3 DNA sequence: TGTGCCAGCTTCCCCCCTGGGGCGAACACCGGGGAGCTGTTTTTT. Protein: CASFPPGANTGELFF.

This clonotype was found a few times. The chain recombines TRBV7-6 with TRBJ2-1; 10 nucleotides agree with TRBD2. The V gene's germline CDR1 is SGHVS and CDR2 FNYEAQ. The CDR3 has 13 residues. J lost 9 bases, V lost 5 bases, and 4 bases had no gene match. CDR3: CASSVLAGVEQFF. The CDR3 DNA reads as TGTGCCAGCAGCGTCCTAGCGGGAGTTGAGCAGTTCTTC.

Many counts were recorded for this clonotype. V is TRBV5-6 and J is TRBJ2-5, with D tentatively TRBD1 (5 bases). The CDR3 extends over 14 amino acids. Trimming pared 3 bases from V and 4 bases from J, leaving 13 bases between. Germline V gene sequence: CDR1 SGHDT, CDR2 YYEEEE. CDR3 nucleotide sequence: TGTGCCAGCAGCTCCGTTAGGGGAATAGAGACCCAGTACTTC. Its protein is CASSSVRGIETQYF.

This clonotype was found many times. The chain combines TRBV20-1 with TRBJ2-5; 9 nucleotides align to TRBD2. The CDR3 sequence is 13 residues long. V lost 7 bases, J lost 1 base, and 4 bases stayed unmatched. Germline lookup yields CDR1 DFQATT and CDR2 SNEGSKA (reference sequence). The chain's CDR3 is CSGISGSQETQYF. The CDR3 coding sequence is TGCAGTGGGATTAGCGGGAGCCAAGAGACCCAGTACTTC.

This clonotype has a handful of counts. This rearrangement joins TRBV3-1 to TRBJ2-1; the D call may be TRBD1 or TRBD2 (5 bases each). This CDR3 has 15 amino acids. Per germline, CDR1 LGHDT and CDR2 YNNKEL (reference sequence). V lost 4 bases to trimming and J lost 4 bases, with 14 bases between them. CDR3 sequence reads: CASSLRDGRYNEQFF. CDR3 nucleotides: TGTGCCAGCAGCCTCCGGGACGGCCGGTACAATGAGCAGTTCTTC.

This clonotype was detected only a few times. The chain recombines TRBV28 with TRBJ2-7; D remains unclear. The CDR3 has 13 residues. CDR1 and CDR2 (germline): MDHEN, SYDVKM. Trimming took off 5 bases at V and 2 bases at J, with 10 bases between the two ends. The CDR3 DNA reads TGTGCCAGCAGTCTTTATAAAGCCTACGAGCAGTACTTC. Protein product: CASSLYKAYEQYF.

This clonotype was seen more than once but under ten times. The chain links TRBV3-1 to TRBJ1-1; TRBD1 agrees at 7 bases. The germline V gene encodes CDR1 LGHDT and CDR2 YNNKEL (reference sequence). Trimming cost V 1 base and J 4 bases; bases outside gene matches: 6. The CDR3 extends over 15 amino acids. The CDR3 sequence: CASSQVPRGGTEAFF. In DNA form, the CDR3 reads TGTGCCAGCAGCCAAGTGCCCAGGGGGGGCACTGAAGCTTTCTTT.

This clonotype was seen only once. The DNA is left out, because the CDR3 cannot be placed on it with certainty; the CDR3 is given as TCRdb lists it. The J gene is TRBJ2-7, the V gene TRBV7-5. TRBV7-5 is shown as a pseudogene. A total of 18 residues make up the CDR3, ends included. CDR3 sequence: CISVPEAYKTAPSYEQYF.

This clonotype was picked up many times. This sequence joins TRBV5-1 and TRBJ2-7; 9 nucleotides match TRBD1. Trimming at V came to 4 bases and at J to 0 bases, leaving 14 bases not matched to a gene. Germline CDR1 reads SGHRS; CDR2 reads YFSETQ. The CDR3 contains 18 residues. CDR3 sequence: CASSLYPGQGAASYEQYF. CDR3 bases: TGCGCCAGCAGCCTATATCCGGGACAGGGAGCGGCCTCCTACGAGCAGTACTTC.

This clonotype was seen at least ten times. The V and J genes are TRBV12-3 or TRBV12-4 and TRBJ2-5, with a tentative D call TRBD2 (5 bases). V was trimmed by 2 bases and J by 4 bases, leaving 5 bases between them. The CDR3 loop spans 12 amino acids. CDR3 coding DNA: TGTGCCAGCAGTTTACGGGGAGAGACCCAGTACTTC. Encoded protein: CASSLRGETQYF.

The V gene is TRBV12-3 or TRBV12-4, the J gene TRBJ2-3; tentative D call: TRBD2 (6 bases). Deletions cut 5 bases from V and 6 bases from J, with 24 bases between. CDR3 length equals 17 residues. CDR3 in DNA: TGTGCCAGCAGTCCCCCTGGAGCGGGCCCGATTACCGATACGCAGTATTTT. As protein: CASSPPGAGPITDTQYF.

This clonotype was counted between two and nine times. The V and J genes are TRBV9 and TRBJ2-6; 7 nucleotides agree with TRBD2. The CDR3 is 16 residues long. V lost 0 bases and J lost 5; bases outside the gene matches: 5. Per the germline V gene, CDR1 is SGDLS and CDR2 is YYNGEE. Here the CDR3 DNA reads TGTGCCAGCAGCGTAGGCGGGGGACGGAGGGCCAACGTCCTGACTTTC. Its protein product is CASSVGGGRRANVLTF.

CDR3 sequence (DNA): TGCAGTGCTAGCGCGTTCGACTACGAGCAGTACTTC. The encoded protein is CSASAFDYEQYF. The V and J genes are TRBV20-1 and TRBJ2-7, with no clear D. Germline V CDR1 and CDR2: DFQATT, SNEGSKA (reference sequence). Between the trimmed V and J ends, which lost 3 bases and 3 bases, there was a span of 9 bases. This CDR3 region has 12 residues.

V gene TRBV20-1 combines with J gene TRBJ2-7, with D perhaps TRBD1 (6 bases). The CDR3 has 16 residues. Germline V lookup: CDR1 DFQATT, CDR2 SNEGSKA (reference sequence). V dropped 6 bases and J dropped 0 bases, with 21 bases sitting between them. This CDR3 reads CSAVAWFVGASYEQYF. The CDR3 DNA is TGCAGTGCGGTAGCGTGGTTTGTGGGGGCCTCCTACGAGCAGTACTTC.

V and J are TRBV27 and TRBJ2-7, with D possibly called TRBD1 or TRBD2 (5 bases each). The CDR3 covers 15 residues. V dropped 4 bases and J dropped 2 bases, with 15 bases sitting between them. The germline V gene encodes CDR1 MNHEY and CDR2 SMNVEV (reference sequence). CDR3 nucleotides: TGTGCCAGCAGTTCCTACGGGACGGGGACCTACGAGCAGTACTTC. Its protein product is CASSSYGTGTYEQYF.

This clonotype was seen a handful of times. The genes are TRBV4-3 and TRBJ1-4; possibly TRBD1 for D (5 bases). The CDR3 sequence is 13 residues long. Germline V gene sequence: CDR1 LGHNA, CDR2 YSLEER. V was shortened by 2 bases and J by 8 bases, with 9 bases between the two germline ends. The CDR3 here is CASSQRGREKLFF. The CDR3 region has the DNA TGCGCCAGCAGCCAAAGGGGACGGGAAAAACTGTTTTTT.

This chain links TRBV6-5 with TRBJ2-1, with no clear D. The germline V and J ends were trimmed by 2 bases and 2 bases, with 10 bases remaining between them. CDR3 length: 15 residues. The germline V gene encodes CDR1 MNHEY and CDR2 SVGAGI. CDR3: CASSYQVAPYNEQFF. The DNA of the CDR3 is TGTGCCAGCAGTTACCAAGTCGCACCCTACAATGAGCAGTTCTTC.

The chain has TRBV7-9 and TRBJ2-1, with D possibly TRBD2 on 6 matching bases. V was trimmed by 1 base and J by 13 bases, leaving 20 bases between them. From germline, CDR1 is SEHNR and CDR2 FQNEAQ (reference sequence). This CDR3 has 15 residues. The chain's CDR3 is CASSLELAISDQQFF. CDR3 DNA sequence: TGTGCCAGCAGCTTAGAACTAGCAATCTCCGACCAACAGTTCTTC.

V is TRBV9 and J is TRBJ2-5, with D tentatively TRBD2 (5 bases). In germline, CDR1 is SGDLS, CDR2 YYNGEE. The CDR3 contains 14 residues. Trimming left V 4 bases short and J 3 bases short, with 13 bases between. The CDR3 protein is CASSPRRGKETQYF. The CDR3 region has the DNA TGTGCCAGCAGCCCACGACGGGGAAAAGAGACCCAGTACTTC.

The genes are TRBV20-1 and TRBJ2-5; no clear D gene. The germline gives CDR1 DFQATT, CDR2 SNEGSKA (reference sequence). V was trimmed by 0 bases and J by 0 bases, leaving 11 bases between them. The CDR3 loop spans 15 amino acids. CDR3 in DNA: TGCAGTGCTAGAGATATAACAGAGTACCAAGAGACCCAGTACTTC. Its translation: CSARDITEYQETQYF.

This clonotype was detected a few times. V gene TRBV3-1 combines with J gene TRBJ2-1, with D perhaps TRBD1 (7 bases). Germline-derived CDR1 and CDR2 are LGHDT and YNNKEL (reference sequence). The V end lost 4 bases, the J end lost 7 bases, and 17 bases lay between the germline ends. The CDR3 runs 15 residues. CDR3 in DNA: TGTGCCAGCAGCCGACGCAGGGGGGTGGGGAATGAGCAGTTCTTC. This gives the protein CASSRRRGVGNEQFF.

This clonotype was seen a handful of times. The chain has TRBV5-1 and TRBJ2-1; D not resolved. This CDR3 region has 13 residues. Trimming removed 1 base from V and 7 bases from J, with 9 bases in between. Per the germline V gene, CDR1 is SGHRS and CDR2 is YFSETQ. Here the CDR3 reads CASSLWGSNEQFF. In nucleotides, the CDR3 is TGCGCCAGCAGCTTGTGGGGATCTAATGAGCAGTTCTTC.

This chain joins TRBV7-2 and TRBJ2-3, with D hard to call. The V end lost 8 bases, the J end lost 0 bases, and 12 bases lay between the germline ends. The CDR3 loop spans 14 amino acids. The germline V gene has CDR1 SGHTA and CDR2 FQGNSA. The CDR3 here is CASALMASTDTQYF. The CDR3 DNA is TGTGCCAGCGCCCTGATGGCAAGCACAGATACGCAGTATTTT.